Sequencing of this T cell receptor (beta chain) was carried out in a study of CD8 T cells in ankylosing spondylitis. Study-level points and caveats: What seemed typical of ankylosing spondylitis blood was a TCR beta motif built from roughly 8 highly homologous variants. A CD8+ phenotype characterized the disease-linked clones, which were relatively rare in peripheral blood. Past research had described some motif variants in reactive arthritis synovial fluid and blood.

CDR3 length: 11 amino acids. Germline CDR1 and CDR2: LGHDT and YNNKEL (reference sequence). Trimming cost V 1 base and J 8 bases, with 6 bases left between them. By quantitative 5'-RACE with molecular barcodes, the TCR beta libraries were made. TCRdb passed the 5' RACE reads through MiXCR, listing each CDR3 protein once. Of hundreds of thousands of distinct CDR3 sequences in the sample, 25% to 30% were seen once. For this clonotype: Its antigen is not known. This may arise from a read error, as a much more abundant clone is one base away. Given the absence of the conserved phenylalanine or tryptophan at the CDR3 end, a read error is likely.

The chain employs TRBV3-1 and TRBJ2-7; D is ambiguous. The clonotype comes from a male donor with ankylosing spondylitis or in good health (not recorded which). The sample taken for sequencing was blood, either unsorted or a sorted T cell fraction (not recorded which). CDR3 region: CASSQGSQQYY. The CDR3 region has the DNA TGTGCCAGCAGCCAAGGCTCGCAGCAGTACTAC.